This T cell receptor (beta chain) was recovered during a study of breast tumors, draining lymph nodes, adjacent tissues. Remarks on this clonotype: Its cognate antigen is unknown.

Notes on the study in general: Luminal-like breast cancer showed significantly greater tumor-nontumor repertoire similarity than basal-like breast cancer did. Tumor TCR diversity was below lymph nodes but above nontumor tissue.

Breast cancer patients provided tissue from their axillary draining lymph nodes. TCRdb passed the multiplex PCR reads through MiXCR, listing each CDR3 protein once. Among 190,000 or so distinct CDR3 sequences listed, roughly 31% were seen once. The CDR3 sequence is 15 residues long. V was clipped by 3 bases and J by 4 bases, with 17 bases between them. CDR1 DFQATT and CDR2 SNEGSKA come from the germline V gene (reference sequence). The sequence was collected from a female donor with breast cancer. Some clones in this sample may be carry-over from other donors' samples. V gene TRBV20-1 combines with J gene TRBJ2-3; D possibly corresponds to TRBD2 (6 bases). Input material: axillary lymph node tissue. The CDR3 loop reads CSARGPTGVADTQYF. DNA of the CDR3: TGCAGTGCTAGGGGTCCCACGGGGGTCGCAGATACGCAGTATTTT.